A selection of T cell receptor beta chains follows, all from one sample in a study of response to subunit inactivated influenza vaccine. TCRdb passed the RT-PCR reads through MiXCR, listing each CDR3 protein once. The table has 530,000 or so distinct CDR3 sequences, approximately 12% seen once. The sequences come from PBMCs from blood, collected on the day of vaccination. All receptors come from a man aged 45 to 65 who received an inactivated influenza vaccine. CDR3s include the opening cysteine and the closing phenylalanine or tryptophan. The order of the fields is D gene, V gene, J gene, clone size, CDR3 protein, CDR3 DNA. A D gene is named only where the DNA matches it firmly. Clone size is given for some rows only: seen once, a few or many times, or a class if the clone is expanded.

D: -; V: TRBV29-1; J: TRBJ2-7; size: few; CDR3: CSVRRSGLYEQYF; DNA: TGCAGCGTTCGCAGGTCTGGACTCTACGAGCAGTACTTC
D: TRBD2; V: TRBV14; J: TRBJ2-3; size: many; CDR3: CASRPAGGPGKPSTDTQYF; DNA: TGTGCCAGCAGACCAGCGGGAGGGCCGGGGAAGCCTAGCACAGATACGCAGTATTTT
D: -; V: TRBV11-2; J: TRBJ2-7; size: many; CDR3: CASSLESYEQYF; DNA: TGTGCCAGCAGCTTAGAATCCTACGAGCAGTACTTC
D: -; V: TRBV5-5; J: TRBJ1-1; size: many; CDR3: CATQLDMNTEAFF; DNA: TGTGCCACCCAGTTGGATATGAACACTGAAGCTTTCTTT
D: -; V: TRBV7-2; J: TRBJ1-5; size: -; CDR3: CASSLMDGYQPQHF; DNA: TGTGCCAGCAGCTTAATGGACGGATATCAGCCCCAGCATTTT
D: TRBD1; V: TRBV11-2; J: TRBJ2-5; size: -; CDR3: CASSLVDRGRGETQYF; DNA: TGTGCCAGCAGCTTAGTGGACAGGGGGCGAGGGGAGACCCAGTACTTC
D: TRBD2; V: TRBV7-2; J: TRBJ2-5; size: -; CDR3: CASSLGRGGLETQYF; DNA: TGTGCCAGCAGCTTAGGGCGGGGGGGCCTTGAGACCCAGTACTTC
D: TRBD1; V: TRBV9; J: TRBJ2-5; size: -; CDR3: CASSVEGQLQETQYF; DNA: TGTGCCAGCAGCGTAGAGGGACAGCTACAAGAGACCCAGTACTTC
D: -; V: TRBV6-2/TRBV6-3; J: TRBJ1-1; size: few; CDR3: CASSKNRDWNTEAFF; DNA: TGTGCCAGCAGCAAAAACAGGGACTGGAACACTGAAGCTTTCTTT
D: -; V: TRBV10-3; J: TRBJ2-3; size: many; CDR3: CAISADSSSAQYF; DNA: TGTGCCATCAGTGCGGACAGTTCCTCTGCCCAGTATTTT
D: TRBD2; V: TRBV11-2; J: TRBJ2-3; size: -; CDR3: CASSFTSSGDLSTDTQYF; DNA: TGTGCCAGCAGCTTTACTTCTAGCGGGGACCTTAGCACAGATACGCAGTATTTT
D: -; V: TRBV20-1; J: TRBJ2-2; size: few; CDR3: CSAKEWAANTGELFF; DNA: TGCAGTGCTAAGGAATGGGCGGCGAACACCGGGGAGCTGTTTTTT
D: TRBD1; V: TRBV10-3; J: TRBJ2-7; size: few; CDR3: CAIKVFRDRSSYEQYF; DNA: TGTGCCATAAAAGTATTCAGGGACAGGAGCTCCTACGAGCAGTACTTC
D: -; V: TRBV5-1; J: TRBJ2-2; size: many; CDR3: CASSVDRLGTGELFF; DNA: TGCGCCAGCAGCGTAGACAGGTTAGGAACCGGGGAGCTGTTTTTT
D: -; V: TRBV4-2; J: TRBJ2-7; size: -; CDR3: CASSVSGYEQYF; DNA: TGTGCCAGCAGCGTCTCAGGGTACGAGCAGTACTTC
D: TRBD2; V: TRBV7-9; J: TRBJ2-3; size: many; CDR3: CASSSELAGVATDTQYF; DNA: TGTGCCAGCAGCTCCGAACTAGCGGGAGTCGCCACAGATACGCAGTATTTT